This TCR beta chain was captured by sequencing in a study of T cells in localized non-small cell lung cancer. Study findings and constraints: Of the top 100 tumor clones, median roughly 60 were in adjacent lung, about 30 among its top 100. The study sequenced only one region of the tumor. As a result, intratumor heterogeneity could not be excluded and remains possible. Longer overall survival was seen with higher T cell density measured in blood. Uninvolved adjacent lung showed the highest T cell clonality, exceeding tumor.

The protocol was immunoSEQ multiplex PCR, while the TCRdb copy is restricted to in-frame clones and leaves out a portion. Among about 53,000 clones listed, 80% to 85% were seen once. Losses at the gene ends were 6 bases for V and 3 bases for J; bases not matched to a gene: 5. The CDR3 is 15 amino acids. Germline loops: CDR1 MNHEY, CDR2 SVGAGI. This clone has ten or more counts. Antigen: not known. The receptor was derived from a man between 40 and 70 years old with stage III lung adenocarcinoma. The sequenced sample was peripheral blood mononuclear cells, obtained before any cancer treatment. The chain has TRBV6-5 and TRBJ1-5; 10 bases are a match to TRBD1. The CDR3 coding sequence is TGTGCCAGCAGCCTCGGACAGGGGGACAATCAGCCCCAGCATTTT. It translates to CASSLGQGDNQPQHF.